Listed here are 12 T cell receptor beta chains from one sample, sequenced in a study of control samples from healthy donors and cancer patients. Libraries were prepared by immunoSEQ multiplex PCR; TCRdb keeps only in-frame clonotypes and omits some of them. The repertoire has about 15,000 clones, around 86% of them found once; the top ten carry roughly 11%. Sequenced: PBMCs. These receptors were obtained from a woman aged 70 to 79 with colorectal cancer.

The chain is built from TRBV11-2 and TRBJ2-2; 9 bases are a match to TRBD1. The ends lost 1 base at V and 4 bases at J; junction bases unmatched: 10. The CDR3 spans 18 residues. CDR1 is SGHAT, CDR2 FQNNGV, per germline. In DNA form, the CDR3 reads TGTGCCAGCAGCTTAGTATCCCCGGGACAGGGAGGCACCGGGGAGCTGTTTTTT. Its protein is CASSLVSPGQGGTGELFF.

V is TRBV4-2 and J is TRBJ2-2, with D uncertain. Trimming stripped 0 bases from V and 0 bases from J, with 11 bases between. The CDR3 runs to 17 residues. Germline-derived CDR1 and CDR2 are LGHNA and YNFKEQ. The DNA for the CDR3 is TGTGCCAGCAGCCAAGAACTTAGGCGGCCGAACACCGGGGAGCTGTTTTTT. Translated: CASSQELRRPNTGELFF.

This chain links TRBV11-2 with TRBJ1-3; TRBD1 aligns across 7 bases. V lost 4 bases and J lost 2; bases outside the gene matches: 5. The CDR3 loop spans 15 amino acids. Germline assignment: CDR1 SGHAT and CDR2 FQNNGV. The DNA of the CDR3 is TGTGCCAGCAGCTCACCAGACAGGGCTGGAAACACCATATATTTT. This translates into CASSSPDRAGNTIYF.

The chain uses TRBV7-9 and TRBJ1-2, with unresolved D. CDR1 is SEHNR, CDR2 FQNEAQ, per germline (reference sequence). The CDR3 has 14 amino acids. Trimming took off 1 base at V and 6 bases at J, with 12 bases between the two ends. The CDR3 nucleotides read TGTGCCAGCAGCTTAGTTAGACCTACCCATGGCTACACCTTC. Translating gives CASSLVRPTHGYTF.

J is TRBJ2-7 and V is TRBV5-1; 11 bases match TRBD2. CDR1 and CDR2 from the germline V gene are SGHRS and YFSETQ. With V trimmed by 2 bases and J by 7 bases, 8 bases remained unmatched. The CDR3 is made up of 15 amino acids. The CDR3 reads CASSFLTSGSQEQYF. The CDR3 coding sequence is TGCGCCAGCAGCTTCCTTACTAGCGGGAGTCAAGAGCAGTACTTC.

This chain joins TRBV19 and TRBJ1-5, with D possibly TRBD1 on 6 matching bases. Per the germline V gene, CDR1 is LNHDA and CDR2 is SQIVND (reference sequence). The ends were cut back, 6 bases at V and 3 bases at J, with 15 bases in the middle. The CDR3 runs 15 residues. The CDR3 spells CASSPVAGANQPQHF. In DNA form, the CDR3 reads TGTGCCAGTAGCCCCGTGGCAGGGGCCAATCAGCCCCAGCATTTT.

This clone has just one count. Germline is not matched at one junction end, which may reflect a read error. The genes are TRBV7-3 and TRBJ1-1; the match to TRBD1 covers 7 bases. CDR3 length: 18 residues. Germline CDR1 SGHTA, CDR2 FQGTGA. CDR3 amino acids: CASSLTPPTGDMNTEAFF. CDR3 DNA sequence: TGTGCCAGCAGCCTAACCCCCCCTACAGGGGACATGAACACTGAAGCTTTCTTT.

This sequence joins TRBV5-6 and TRBJ2-3, with D possibly being TRBD1 (5 bases). Germline values: CDR1 SGHDT, CDR2 YYEEEE. The CDR3 is made up of 12 amino acids. The V gene lost 0 bases and the J gene lost 6 bases, with 5 bases spanning the gap. CDR3 sequence: CASSLEGDTQYF. In DNA form, the CDR3 reads TGTGCCAGCAGCTTGGAGGGGGATACGCAGTATTTT.

The genes are TRBV10-1 and TRBJ1-5; unclear D gene. Trimming stripped 5 bases from V and 8 bases from J, with 13 bases between. Germline assignment: CDR1 WNHNN and CDR2 SYGVQD (reference sequence). This CDR3 has 13 residues. This CDR3 reads CASSNLPEEPQHF. CDR3 nucleotide sequence: TGCGCCAGCAGTAACCTCCCGGAGGAGCCCCAGCATTTT.

CDR3 region: CASSEEGQVPGYTF. CDR3 coding DNA: TGTGCCAGCAGTGAAGAGGGACAGGTTCCGGGCTACACCTTC. J is TRBJ1-2 and V is TRBV6-1, with 8 bases aligning to TRBD1. V shed 1 base, J shed 8 bases, and the junction held 6 bases outside the gene matches. The CDR3 is made up of 14 amino acids. Germline V gene data show CDR1 as MNHNS and CDR2 as SASEGT.

The rearrangement uses TRBV5-1 and TRBJ2-1, with no clear D. The germline V and J ends were trimmed by 0 bases and 2 bases, with 6 bases remaining between them. CDR1 is SGHRS and CDR2 is YFSETQ in the germline V gene. The CDR3 loop spans 14 amino acids. CDR3 protein: CASSLDQPYNEQFF. Here the CDR3 DNA reads TGCGCCAGCAGCTTGGACCAGCCCTACAATGAGCAGTTCTTC.

Here the CDR3 reads CASSKDGPGLSGNTIYF. Written as DNA, the CDR3 is TGTGCCAGCAGCAAGGACGGCCCCGGCCTCTCTGGAAACACCATATATTTT. The chain combines TRBV21-1 with TRBJ1-3. TRBV21-1 is a listed pseudogene. The CDR3 sequence is 17 residues long.